Below, 16 T cell receptor beta chains from the same sample are listed, as sequenced in a study of PD-1 blockade in classical Hodgkin lymphoma. Relapses following autologous stem cell transplantation were seen in all patients, with brentuximab vedotin exposure varying. This table comes from immunoSEQ multiplex PCR, and its TCRdb copy is limited to in-frame clones, with some not included. The sample includes 50,000 to 75,000 clones, 88% seen only once; the top ten take around 5%. The material sequenced was peripheral blood mononuclear cells (PBMCs), taken before the second cycle of nivolumab. These receptors were taken from a human donor with classical Hodgkin lymphoma.

This chain uses TRBV11-1 with TRBJ2-2, with TRBD2 as a possible D gene (7 bases). V was trimmed by 5 bases and J by 5 bases, leaving 27 bases between them. The CDR3 is made up of 19 amino acids. Germline CDR1 SGHAT, CDR2 FQDESV (reference sequence). The CDR3 reads CASSPQQGLGGAPTGELFF. The CDR3 bases are TGTGCCAGCAGCCCCCAACAGGGTCTAGGGGGGGCCCCGACCGGGGAGCTGTTTTTT. Full variable domain (outside the CDR3, taken from reference TRBV11-1 and TRBJ2-2): EAEVAQSPRYKITEKSQAVAFWCDPISGHATLYWYRQILGQGPELLVQFQDESVVDDSQLPKDRFSAERLKGVDSTLKIQPAELGDSAMYLCASSPQQGLGGAPTGELFFGEGSRLTVL.

V usage is TRBV5-1 and J usage is TRBJ1-6; the D gene is possibly TRBD1 (6 bases). The V and J ends lost 2 bases and 4 bases respectively, with 13 bases between them. Germline V gene data show CDR1 as SGHRS and CDR2 as YFSETQ. CDR3 size: 16 residues. The CDR3 region is CASSLLGDIYNSPLHF. CDR3 bases: TGCGCCAGCAGCTTATTGGGGGACATATATAATTCACCCCTCCACTTT.

This chain uses TRBV27 with TRBJ1-1, with TRBD1 as a possible D gene (5 bases). V lost 2 bases, J lost 8 bases, and 12 bases lay in between. This CDR3 region has 13 residues. CDR1 and CDR2 from the germline V gene are MNHEY and SMNVEV (reference sequence). For the CDR3, the DNA is TGTGCCAGCAGTTTACTATACTCAGGGGAAGCTTTCTTT. Protein product: CASSLLYSGEAFF.

This clone was recorded only once. The chain recombines TRBV7-9 with TRBJ2-3, with 7 bases aligning to TRBD2. The CDR3 is made up of 13 amino acids. Germline V CDR1 and CDR2: SEHNR, FQNEAQ (reference sequence). Trimming removed 5 bases from V and 8 bases from J; junction bases left unmatched: 7. CDR3: CASSRGDLGTQYF. For the CDR3, the DNA is TGTGCCAGCAGCCGGGGGGACTTAGGTACGCAGTATTTT.

The CDR3 nucleotides read TGCGCCAGCAGCAATGAGGCGGGCAGCACTGAAGCTTTCTTT. Translated, it gives CASSNEAGSTEAFF. This chain links TRBV5-1 with TRBJ1-1, with D unclear. The CDR3 spans 14 residues. V lost 4 bases and J lost 4, with 14 bases in between. Germline CDR1 is SGHRS and CDR2 is YFSETQ.

The V gene is TRBV6-5, the J gene TRBJ2-7; 11 nucleotides agree with TRBD2. The V gene end was trimmed by 6 bases and the J gene end by 3 bases; junction bases not matched to a gene: 7. Germline-derived CDR1 and CDR2 are MNHEY and SVGAGI. The CDR3 runs 15 residues. The CDR3 DNA follows: TGTGCCAGCAGAACCCTAGCGGGGGGCCGCTACGAGCAGTACTTC. Amino acids: CASRTLAGGRYEQYF.

The rearrangement links TRBV9 to TRBJ1-2; tentative D call: TRBD1 (5 bases). CDR1 SGDLS and CDR2 YYNGEE come from the germline V gene. The V end was cut by 0 bases, the J end by 6 bases, with 15 bases between. CDR3 length: 15 residues. The CDR3: CASSVVARAGDGYTF. CDR3 nucleotide sequence: TGTGCCAGCAGCGTAGTGGCCAGGGCGGGTGATGGCTACACCTTC.

The J gene is TRBJ1-1, the V gene TRBV5-1, with TRBD1 matching over 7 bases. Looked up from germline, CDR1 is SGHRS and CDR2 is YFSETQ. This CDR3 has 16 amino acids. The V segment lost 1 base and the J segment 1 base; nucleotides outside the gene matches: 7. CDR3 DNA: TGCGCCAGCAGCTTGATGTCAGGGGGTGCGAACACTGAAGCTTTCTTT. Translating gives CASSLMSGGANTEAFF.

The V gene is TRBV10-1, the J gene TRBJ2-3; D uncertain. The V end lost 0 bases, the J end lost 2 bases, and 6 bases lay between the germline ends. The CDR3 loop spans 14 amino acids. Germline V gives CDR1 WNHNN, CDR2 SYGVQD (reference sequence). The CDR3 bases are TGCGCCAGCAGTGAGTCGGTATCCACAGATACGCAGTATTTT. Amino acid sequence: CASSESVSTDTQYF.

Regarding this clone: The final CDR3 position lacks the conserved phenylalanine or tryptophan, pointing to a likely read error. This chain uses TRBV6-6 with TRBJ1-1; D is uncertain. From germline, CDR1 is MNHNY and CDR2 SVGAGI (reference sequence). Trimming removed 0 bases from V and 9 bases from J, with 17 bases in between. This CDR3 comprises 15 residues. DNA for the CDR3: TGTGCCAGCAGTTACTCGAGTACAACACGACTGCAAGCTTTCCTT. Translation gives CASSYSSTTRLQAFL.

This chain joins TRBV5-1 and TRBJ1-3, with D perhaps TRBD1 (5 bases). V lost 3 bases to trimming and J lost 4 bases, with 14 bases between them. CDR3 length equals 15 residues. The germline gives CDR1 SGHRS, CDR2 YFSETQ. CDR3 loop: CASSSISGTGNTIYF. CDR3 in DNA: TGCGCCAGCAGCTCGATCTCCGGGACGGGAAACACCATATATTTT.

This clone was detected once. The rearrangement links TRBV9 to TRBJ2-2; D might be TRBD1 or TRBD2, each matching 5 bases. The germline CDR1 and CDR2 sequences are SGDLS and YYNGEE. Trimming pared 0 bases from V and 1 base from J, leaving 13 bases between. CDR3 size: 17 residues. The CDR3 DNA sequence: TGTGCCAGCAGCGTAGTTGGGTCGGGGCTGAACACCGGGGAGCTGTTTTTT. This codes for CASSVVGSGLNTGELFF. The full variable domain, with the rest looked up from reference TRBV9 and TRBJ2-2, is DSGVTQTPKHLITATGQRVTLRCSPRSGDLSVYWYQQSLDQGLQFLIQYYNGEERAKGNILERFSAQQFPDLHSELNLSSLELGDSALYFCASSVVGSGLNTGELFFGEGSRLTVL.

The chain carries TRBV28 and TRBJ2-1; D unresolved. The CDR3 runs 13 residues. Trimming shortened V by 3 bases and J by 9 bases, and 12 bases separated the two germline ends. CDR1 is MDHEN and CDR2 is SYDVKM in the germline V gene. CDR3: CASSFSRVGEQFF. The CDR3 bases are TGTGCCAGCAGTTTCTCAAGGGTAGGTGAGCAGTTCTTC.

The V and J genes are TRBV5-5 and TRBJ1-2, with TRBD1 identical over 8 bases. The germline V gene has CDR1 SGHKS and CDR2 YYEKEE (reference sequence). The CDR3 extends over 14 amino acids. The V and J ends lost 0 bases and 6 bases, in that order; junction bases with no gene match: 4. The CDR3 here is CASSLGAGGHGYTF. Written as DNA, the CDR3 is TGTGCCAGCAGCTTGGGTGCAGGGGGCCATGGCTACACCTTC. The whole variable domain, filled in from reference TRBV5-5 and TRBJ1-2, reads DAGVTQSPTHLIKTRGQQVTLRCSPISGHKSVSWYQQVLGQGPQFIFQYYEKEERGRGNFPDRFSARQFPNYSSELNVNALLLGDSALYLCASSLGAGGHGYTFGSGTRLTVV.

The chain carries TRBV6-5 and TRBJ2-2, with D possibly matching TRBD2 (5 bases). Germline CDR1 MNHEY, CDR2 SVGAGI. V dropped 2 bases and J dropped 7 bases, with 8 bases sitting between them. This CDR3 is built from 13 residues. In DNA, the CDR3 is TGTGCCAGCAGTTACGAGGGAATCGGGGAGCTGTTTTTT. Translation: CASSYEGIGELFF.

A word on this clone: Other DNA sequences within the sample encode an identical CDR3. J is TRBJ2-1 and V is TRBV5-1; weak D call: TRBD1 (7 bases). CDR3 size: 15 residues. V was trimmed by 0 bases and J by 5 bases, leaving 12 bases between them. CDR1 and CDR2 (germline): SGHRS, YFSETQ. This chain's CDR3 is CASSLGQGGNNEQFF. The CDR3 DNA reads TGCGCCAGCAGCTTGGGCCAGGGGGGTAACAATGAGCAGTTCTTC.